These 20 T cell receptor beta chains came from one sample sequenced in a study of blood T cells in healthy people across ages. PCR was performed a second time for roughly 7 to 11 cycles using a sample-barcoded 5' primer and a J-beta primer mix. MiXCR, applied by TCRdb to the 5' RACE reads, yields one record per CDR3 protein. The profile covers approximately 400,000 distinct CDR3 sequences, with roughly half appearing a single time and around 53% taken by the ten largest. Sequenced sample: blood. The origin of the receptors is a man in his sixties in good health.

V usage is TRBV6-4 and J usage is TRBJ2-3, with D possibly matching TRBD2 (6 bases). Trimming stripped 0 bases from V and 5 bases from J, with 9 bases between. The CDR3 loop spans 14 amino acids. Germline V lookup: CDR1 MRHNA, CDR2 SNTAGT. CDR3 in DNA: TGTGCCAGCAGTGACTCGGGGAGGCTAGATACGCAGTATTTT. This sequence encodes CASSDSGRLDTQYF.

This chain connects TRBV11-2 to TRBJ1-2, with D maybe TRBD1 (5 bases). From germline, CDR1 is SGHAT and CDR2 FQNNGV. This CDR3 contains 17 residues. The V end lost 3 bases, the J end lost 4 bases, and 21 bases lay between the germline ends. The CDR3 protein is CASSFGRAEANIYGYTF. CDR3 coding DNA: TGTGCCAGCAGCTTTGGCAGGGCGGAGGCCAACATCTATGGCTACACCTTC.

As for this clonotype: It may be a read error: a sequence one base away is much more abundant. J is TRBJ2-4 and V is TRBV27; D uncertain. Trimming took 6 bases from V and 15 from J, leaving 15 bases between them. This CDR3 is built from 11 residues. CDR1 is MNHEY, CDR2 SMNVEV, per germline (reference sequence). For the CDR3, the DNA is TGTGCCAGCAGGGGGTACAATGAGCGGTACTTC. This sequence encodes CASRGYNERYF.

Worth noting for this clonotype: This could be a read error, since a much larger clone is one nucleotide away. The CDR3 coding sequence is TGTGCCAGCAGCATCCTAGCGACTTCCTACAATGAGCAGTACTTC. Translated: CASSILATSYNEQYF. The rearrangement joins TRBV21-1 to TRBJ2-1; TRBD2, the table's D call, lacks a check against the DNA. TRBJ2-7 explains the end of the DNA better; the J call may be wrong. TRBV21-1 is labeled a pseudogene. This CDR3 spans 15 amino acids.

In its sample, this clonotype was seen many times. The gene calls are TRBV20-1 and TRBJ1-1, with TRBD1 matching over 9 bases. Germline trimming cut 2 bases from V and 8 bases from J; bases unmatched to any gene: 9. The CDR3 length is 14 residues. Germline CDR1 DFQATT, CDR2 SNEGSKA (reference sequence). The CDR3 sequence: CSARWGQGGWEAFF. In DNA, the CDR3 is TGCAGTGCTAGATGGGGACAGGGAGGCTGGGAAGCTTTCTTT.

This sequence joins TRBV29-1 and TRBJ2-1, with D possibly TRBD1 on 5 matching bases. CDR3 length: 10 residues. Germline assignment: CDR1 SQVTM and CDR2 ANQGSEA. V was trimmed by 4 bases and J by 9 bases, leaving 7 bases between them. The DNA for the CDR3 is TGCAGCGTTGGACAGCCTGAGCAGTTCTTC. Its protein product is CSVGQPEQFF.

As concerns this clonotype: A much more abundant neighbour one base away suggests this may be a read error. CDR3 loop: CASSQDRSSVYGYTF. The CDR3 bases are TGTGCCAGCAGCCAAGATAGGAGCAGCGTCTATGGCTACACCTTC. V usage is TRBV14 and J usage is TRBJ1-2; D remains unclear. Germline V gene sequence: CDR1 SGHDN, CDR2 FVKESK. The CDR3 runs 15 residues. The V end was cut by 0 bases, the J end by 4 bases, with 12 bases between.

The rearrangement joins TRBV7-8 to TRBJ2-7; 10 bases line up with TRBD2. The CDR3 sequence is 15 residues long. V gave up 3 bases and J gave up 2 bases; unmatched junction bases: 4. The germline gives CDR1 SGHVS, CDR2 FQNEAQ. The CDR3 DNA is TGTGCCAGCAGCTTCGGGACTAGCGAGACCTACGAGCAGTACTTC. Translated: CASSFGTSETYEQYF.

This clonotype has just one count. The chain carries TRBV6-4 and TRBJ2-1; 13 nucleotides agree with TRBD2. The CDR3 totals 15 residues. Germline CDR1 and CDR2: MRHNA and SNTAGT. V dropped 0 bases and J dropped 13; count of bases not matched to a gene: 6. CDR3 protein: CASSDSTSGGSPQFF. The DNA for the CDR3 is TGTGCCAGCAGTGACTCGACTAGCGGGGGGTCGCCCCAGTTCTTC.

The gene calls are TRBV6-2 or TRBV6-3 and TRBJ2-4, with 8 bases lining up with TRBD2. The DNA end is more similar to TRBJ2-7, so the J call may be wrong. The CDR3 contains 15 residues. Germline CDR1 reads MNHEY; CDR2 reads SVGEGT. CDR3 sequence reads: CASTRAGVNLYEQYF. The DNA for the CDR3 is TGTGCCAGCACCAGAGCGGGAGTAAATCTCTACGAGCAGTACTTC.

The J gene is TRBJ1-1, the V gene TRBV10-3; 9 nucleotides match TRBD1. J lost 4 bases, V lost 9 bases, and 9 bases had no gene match. CDR1 and CDR2 from the germline V gene are ENHRY and SYGVKD. CDR3 size: 14 residues. This CDR3 reads CAMAPGQGSTEAFF. Written as DNA, the CDR3 is TGTGCCATGGCACCGGGACAGGGATCCACTGAAGCTTTCTTT.

The chain is built from TRBV20-1 and TRBJ1-5; D unresolved. Trimming shortened V by 0 bases and J by 2 bases, and 11 bases separated the two germline ends. Germline V gene lookup returns CDR1 DFQATT and CDR2 SNEGSKA (reference sequence). This CDR3 is 15 amino acids long. This chain's CDR3 is CSARDRMGGNQPQHF. For the CDR3, the DNA is TGCAGTGCTAGAGATAGGATGGGAGGCAATCAGCCCCAGCATTTT.

This clonotype was observed once. V gene TRBV14 combines with J gene TRBJ2-4; tentative D call: TRBD1 (6 bases). V gave up 11 bases and J gave up 3 bases, with 11 bases separating them. There are 12 residues in the CDR3. Looked up from germline, CDR1 is SGHDN and CDR2 is FVKESK. CDR3 sequence (DNA): TGTGCCTCAGGGGAAGGCAAAAACATTCAGTACTTC. It yields the protein CASGEGKNIQYF.

The chain links TRBV7-2 to TRBJ2-7, with D perhaps matching TRBD2 (5 bases). The CDR3 is 12 residues long. Trimming stripped 0 bases from V and 6 bases from J, with 6 bases between. The germline V gene encodes CDR1 SGHTA and CDR2 FQGNSA. The CDR3 region is CASSLAGSEQYF. The CDR3 nucleotides are TGTGCCAGCAGCTTAGCGGGGAGCGAGCAGTACTTC. Using reference TRBV7-2 and TRBJ2-7 for the parts outside the CDR3, the full variable domain is GAGVSQSPSNKVTEKGKDVELRCDPISGHTALYWYRQSLGQGLEFLIYFQGNSAPDKSGLPSDRFSAERTGGSVSTLTIQRTQQEDSAVYLCASSLAGSEQYFGPGTRLTVT.

The V call is TRBV25-1, the J call TRBJ2-5; TRBD1 matches 9 bases. J gave up 13 bases and V 5 bases, and 8 bases lay outside the gene matches. The CDR3 runs to 12 residues. Germline lookup yields CDR1 MGHDK and CDR2 SYGVNS. CDR3: CASSSQDRGLYF. DNA of the CDR3: TGTGCCAGCAGTTCCCAGGACAGGGGTTTGTACTTC.

The chain uses TRBV12-3 or TRBV12-4 and TRBJ2-1, with 7 positions matching TRBD2. V dropped 3 bases and J dropped 7; count of bases not matched to a gene: 12. This CDR3 has 16 residues. The CDR3 DNA reads as TGTGCCAGCAGTTTGGGAGGTGGGAGGGCGGGAAATGAGCAGTTCTTC. The encoded protein is CASSLGGGRAGNEQFF.

This chain connects TRBV20-1 to TRBJ1-5; 7 bases agree with TRBD1. The CDR3 consists of 17 residues. The germline CDR1 and CDR2 sequences are DFQATT and SNEGSKA (reference sequence). V gave up 3 bases and J gave up 5 bases; unmatched junction bases: 16. The CDR3: CSASPARGAVFHQPQHF. The CDR3 bases are TGCAGTGCTAGCCCAGCCAGGGGGGCAGTCTTCCATCAGCCCCAGCATTTT.

This rearrangement joins TRBV20-1 to TRBJ1-2; no firm D call. V lost 0 bases, J lost 4 bases, and 15 bases lay in between. Per germline, CDR1 DFQATT and CDR2 SNEGSKA (reference sequence). The CDR3 covers 15 residues. The CDR3 sequence is CSARETDSTRYGYTF. The CDR3 coding sequence is TGCAGTGCTAGAGAAACGGATAGTACCCGCTATGGCTACACCTTC.

This chain connects TRBV29-1 to TRBJ2-3; 10 bases agree with TRBD1. CDR3 length equals 12 residues. Germline V gene lookup returns CDR1 SQVTM and CDR2 ANQGSEA. In nucleotides, the CDR3 is TGCACGGGACAGGGGAGCACAGATACGCAGTATTTT. This sequence encodes CTGQGSTDTQYF.

The chain combines TRBV27 with TRBJ1-1; possible D gene TRBD1, 5 bases. Germline-derived CDR1 and CDR2 are MNHEY and SMNVEV (reference sequence). V shed 8 bases and J shed 0 bases, with 13 bases lying between them. The CDR3 spans 14 residues. The CDR3 loop is CASPRGPMNTEAFF. Written as DNA, the CDR3 is TGTGCCAGCCCTAGGGGTCCAATGAACACTGAAGCTTTCTTT.